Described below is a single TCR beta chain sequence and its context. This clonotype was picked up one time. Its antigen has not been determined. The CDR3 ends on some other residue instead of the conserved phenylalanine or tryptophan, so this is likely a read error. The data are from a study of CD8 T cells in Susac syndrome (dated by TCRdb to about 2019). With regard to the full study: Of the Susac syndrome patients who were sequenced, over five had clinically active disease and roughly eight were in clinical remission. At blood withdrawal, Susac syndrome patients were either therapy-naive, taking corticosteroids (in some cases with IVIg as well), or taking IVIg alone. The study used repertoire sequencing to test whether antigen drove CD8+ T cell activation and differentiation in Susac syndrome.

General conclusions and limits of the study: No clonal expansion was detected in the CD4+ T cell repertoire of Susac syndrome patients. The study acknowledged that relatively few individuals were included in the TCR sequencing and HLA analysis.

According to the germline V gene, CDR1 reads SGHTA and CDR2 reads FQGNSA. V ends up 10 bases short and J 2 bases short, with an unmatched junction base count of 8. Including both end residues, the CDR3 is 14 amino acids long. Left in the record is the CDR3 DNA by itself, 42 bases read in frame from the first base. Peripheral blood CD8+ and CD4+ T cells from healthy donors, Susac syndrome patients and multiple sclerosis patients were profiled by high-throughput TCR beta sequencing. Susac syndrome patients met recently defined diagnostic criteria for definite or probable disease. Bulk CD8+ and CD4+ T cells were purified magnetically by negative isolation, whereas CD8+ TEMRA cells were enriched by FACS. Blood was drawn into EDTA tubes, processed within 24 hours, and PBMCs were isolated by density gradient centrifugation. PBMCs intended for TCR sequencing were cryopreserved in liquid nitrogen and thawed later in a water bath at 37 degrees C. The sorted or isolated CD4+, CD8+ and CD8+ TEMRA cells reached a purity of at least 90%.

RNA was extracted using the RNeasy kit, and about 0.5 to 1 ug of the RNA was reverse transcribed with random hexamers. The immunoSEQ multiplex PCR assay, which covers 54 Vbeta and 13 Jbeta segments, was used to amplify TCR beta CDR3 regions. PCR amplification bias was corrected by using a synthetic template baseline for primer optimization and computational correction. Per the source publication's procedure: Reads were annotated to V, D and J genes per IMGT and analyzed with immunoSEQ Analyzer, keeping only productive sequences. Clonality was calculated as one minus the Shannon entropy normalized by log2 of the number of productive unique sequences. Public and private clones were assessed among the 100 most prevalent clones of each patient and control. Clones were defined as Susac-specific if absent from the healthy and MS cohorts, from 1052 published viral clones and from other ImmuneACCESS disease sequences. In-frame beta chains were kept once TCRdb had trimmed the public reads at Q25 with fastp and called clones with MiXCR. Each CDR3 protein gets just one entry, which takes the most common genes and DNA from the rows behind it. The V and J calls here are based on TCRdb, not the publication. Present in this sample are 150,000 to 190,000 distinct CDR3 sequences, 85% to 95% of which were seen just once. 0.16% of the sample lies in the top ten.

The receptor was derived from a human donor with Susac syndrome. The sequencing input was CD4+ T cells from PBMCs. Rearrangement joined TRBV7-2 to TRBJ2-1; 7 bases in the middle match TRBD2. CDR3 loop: CATGGGWTYNEQFL. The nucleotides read TGTGCCACTGGCGGGGGATGGACCTACAATGAGCAGTTCCTC.